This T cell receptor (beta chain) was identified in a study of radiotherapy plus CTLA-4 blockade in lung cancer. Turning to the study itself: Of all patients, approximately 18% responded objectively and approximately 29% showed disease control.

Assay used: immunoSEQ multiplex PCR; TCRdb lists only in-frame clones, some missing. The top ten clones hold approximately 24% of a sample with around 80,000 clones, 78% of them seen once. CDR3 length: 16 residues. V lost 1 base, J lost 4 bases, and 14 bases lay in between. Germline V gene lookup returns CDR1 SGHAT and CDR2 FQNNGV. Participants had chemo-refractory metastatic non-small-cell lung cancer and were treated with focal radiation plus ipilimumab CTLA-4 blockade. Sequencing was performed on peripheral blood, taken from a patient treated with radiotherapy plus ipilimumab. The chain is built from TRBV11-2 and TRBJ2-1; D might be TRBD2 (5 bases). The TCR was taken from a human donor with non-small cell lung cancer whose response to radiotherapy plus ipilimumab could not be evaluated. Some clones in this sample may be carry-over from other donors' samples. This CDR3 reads CASSLGLKTLYNEQFF. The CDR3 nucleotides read TGTGCCAGCAGCTTAGGACTAAAAACTTTATACAATGAGCAGTTCTTC. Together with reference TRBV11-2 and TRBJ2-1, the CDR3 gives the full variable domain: EAGVAQSPRYKIIEKRQSVAFWCNPISGHATLYWYQQILGQGPKLLIQFQNNGVVDDSQLPKDRFSAERLKGVDSTLKIQPAKLEDSAVYLCASSLGLKTLYNEQFFGPGTRLTVL.